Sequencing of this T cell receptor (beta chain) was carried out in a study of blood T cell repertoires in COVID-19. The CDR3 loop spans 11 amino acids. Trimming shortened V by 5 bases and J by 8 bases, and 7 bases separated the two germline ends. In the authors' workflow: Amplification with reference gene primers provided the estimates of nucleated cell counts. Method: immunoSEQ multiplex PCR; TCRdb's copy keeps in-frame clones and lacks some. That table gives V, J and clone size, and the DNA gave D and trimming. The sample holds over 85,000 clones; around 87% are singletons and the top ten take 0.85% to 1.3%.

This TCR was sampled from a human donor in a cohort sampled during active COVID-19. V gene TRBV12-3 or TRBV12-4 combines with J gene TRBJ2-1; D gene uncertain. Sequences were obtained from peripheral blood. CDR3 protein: CASSGSYEQFF. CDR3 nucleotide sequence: TGTGCCAGCAGTGGTAGCTATGAGCAGTTCTTC.